Listed here are 20 T cell receptor beta chains from one sample, sequenced in a study of T cell clonality in common variable immunodeficiency. TCRdb keeps only in-frame clones here, not all; method: immunoSEQ multiplex PCR. Singletons are absent from the sample, which has approximately 20,000 clones. Overall study results and limits: Common variable immunodeficiency TCR beta sequences reportedly had fewer deletions and N-nucleotide insertions.

These receptors' targets are unknown. Sequenced sample: peripheral blood mononuclear cells. The origin of the receptors is a human donor with common variable immunodeficiency.

At least ten counts were recorded for this clone. CDR3 DNA, as far as it was read: TGTGCCAGCAGCGACCGGGACACCTCCTACAATGAG. Amino acid sequence: CASSDRDTSYNE. The CDR3 in full is CASSDRDTSYNEQFF. The gene calls are TRBV9 and TRBJ2-1; tentatively, D is TRBD1 (6 bases). Read sequence stops 3 residues before the CDR3 end, and the germline J gene provides the missing end. This CDR3 spans 15 amino acids. Germline CDR1 and CDR2: SGDLS and YYNGEE. V was cut by 3 bases and J by 0 bases, with 10 bases left in between.

Details on this clone: The read ends 3 residues early relative to the CDR3; the germline J gene fills the gap. V and J are TRBV20-1 and TRBJ2-3; TRBD1 matches 9 bases. Trimming cost V 6 bases and J 4 bases; bases outside gene matches: 8. Germline V CDR1 and CDR2: DFQATT, SNEGSKA (reference sequence). This CDR3 comprises 14 residues. Partial CDR3 DNA: TGCAGTGCCGGGACAGGGATTAATTCAGATACG. Protein: CSAGTGINSDT. From start to end, the CDR3 is CSAGTGINSDTQYF.

This clone was recorded many times. Read coverage stops 3 residues before the CDR3 terminus; the germline J gene supplies the remainder. The chain uses TRBV19 and TRBJ1-5; TRBD1 agrees at 9 bases. The CDR3 is 14 residues long. In germline, CDR1 is LNHDA, CDR2 SQIVND (reference sequence). The V and J ends lost 8 bases and 6 bases, in that order; junction bases with no gene match: 8. CDR3: CASWDRVTSQPQHF. The DNA read from the CDR3 is TGTGCCAGTTGGGACAGGGTGACAAGTCAGCCC.

At least ten counts were recorded for this clone. The read ends 3 residues shy of where the CDR3 ends; the end is completed using the germline J gene. The chain is built from TRBV5-1 and TRBJ2-6, with TRBD1 identical over 10 bases. The CDR3 runs to 18 residues. V lost 0 bases to trimming and J lost 2 bases; unmatched junction nucleotides: 5. The germline V gene has CDR1 SGHRS and CDR2 YFSETQ. The sequenced part of the CDR3 DNA is TGCGCCAGCAGCTTGGAAGGGACAGGGGCCCCTGGGGCCAACGTC. Residues: CASSLEGTGAPGANV. The CDR3 in full is CASSLEGTGAPGANVLTF.

This clone was seen a few times. The CDR3 bases that were read are TGTGCCAGCAGTGCCGGTCAGCCC. Translation: CASSAGQP. The full CDR3 protein reads CASSAGQPQHF. V is TRBV2 and J is TRBJ1-5; no clear D. The observed sequence ends 3 residues before the CDR3 terminus, with the missing tail filled in from the germline J gene. CDR1 is SNHLY and CDR2 is FYNNEI in the germline V gene. CDR3 size: 11 residues. Trimming stripped 4 bases from V and 6 bases from J, with 4 bases between.

The table lists this clone with a few counts. The read stops 3 residues short of the end of the CDR3; the missing end is completed from the germline J gene. The gene calls are TRBV20-1 and TRBJ2-3, with a possible D match to TRBD2 (6 bases). Germline V lookup: CDR1 DFQATT, CDR2 SNEGSKA (reference sequence). CDR3 length equals 13 residues. The part of the CDR3 DNA that was read is TGCAGTGCCAAATCCCGTAACGGGGGAACG. It encodes CSAKSRNGGT. The full CDR3 protein is CSAKSRNGGTQYF.

This clone was counted many times. Coverage ceases 3 residues before the CDR3 finishes, and the germline J gene fills in the end. The V and J genes are TRBV28 and TRBJ2-4, with 7 bases aligning to TRBD1. The CDR3 runs 14 residues. From germline, CDR1 is MDHEN and CDR2 SYDVKM. The junction had 8 bases not matched to a gene; V was cut back by 5 bases and J by 7 bases. This chain's CDR3 is CASSPQGNWNIQYF. CDR3 bases read: TGTGCCAGCAGTCCACAGGGGAATTGGAACATT.

By frequency in the sample, this clone is medium-sized. The read comes to an end 3 residues before the CDR3 does, leaving the germline J gene to fill in the end. This sequence joins TRBV18 and TRBJ2-7; D is uncertain. This CDR3 spans 14 amino acids. The V and J ends lost 3 bases and 0 bases respectively, with 9 bases between them. Germline-derived CDR1 and CDR2 are KGHSH and LQKENI. The part of the CDR3 DNA that was read is TGTGCCAGCTCACCTAATGGGCACTCCTACGAG. It yields the protein CASSPNGHSYE. The CDR3 as a whole reads CASSPNGHSYEQYF.

This clone was observed at least ten times. The read gets to within 3 residues of the CDR3 end, and the germline J gene fills in the rest. The V and J genes are TRBV11-2 and TRBJ2-3; D not certain. CDR1 SGHAT and CDR2 FQNNGV come from the germline V gene. Trimming stripped 3 bases from V and 6 bases from J, with 10 bases between. The CDR3 is 13 amino acids. The CDR3 sequence is CASSFQSFDTQYF. The sequenced part of the CDR3 DNA is TGTGCCAGCAGCTTCCAGAGTTTCGATACG.

Of note for this clone: From the germline J gene comes the end of the CDR3, since the read stops 3 residues before it. This chain links TRBV20-1 with TRBJ1-2; no firm D call. The CDR3 has 13 amino acids. CDR1 and CDR2 (germline): DFQATT, SNEGSKA (reference sequence). V lost 3 bases and J 3 bases, leaving 11 bases between the germline ends. CDR3 region: CSASGQADYGYTF. The part of the CDR3 DNA that was read is TGCAGTGCTAGCGGCCAGGCAGACTATGGC.

This clone occurred many times. The sequenced fragment ends 3 residues before the CDR3 boundary, so the rest is inferred from the germline J gene. This chain joins TRBV7-8 and TRBJ1-4; 11 bases agree with TRBD1. This CDR3 is 16 amino acids long. The germline CDR1 and CDR2 sequences are SGHVS and FQNEAQ. Incomplete CDR3 DNA: TGTGCCAGCAGCGTAGGAGGGACAGGGGGAGAGTGGGAA. As protein: CASSVGGTGGEWE. The full-length CDR3 reads as CASSVGGTGGEWELFF. The variable domain in full, completed from reference TRBV7-8 and TRBJ1-4, reads GAGVSQSPRYKVAKRGQDVALRCDPISGHVSLFWYQQALGQGPEFLTYFQNEAQLDKSGLPSDRFFAERPEGSVSTLKIQRTQQEDSAVYLCASSVGGTGGEWELFFGSGTQLSVL.

To note about this clone: The read ends 3 residues early relative to the CDR3; the germline J gene fills the gap. The chain combines TRBV7-9 with TRBJ1-4; a possible D gene is TRBD1 (5 bases). The V gene lost 8 bases and the J gene lost 8 bases, with 18 bases spanning the gap. The CDR3 covers 14 residues. CDR1 SEHNR and CDR2 FQNEAQ come from the germline V gene (reference sequence). The CDR3 is CASSTGGSGEKLFF. The covered CDR3 bases are TGTGCCAGCTCCACAGGCGGCTCAGGAGAAAAA.

This clone was observed at least ten times. The part of the CDR3 DNA that was read is TGCGCCAGCGCTCGGGACAGAGTAGATGAG. This codes for CASARDRVDE. The full CDR3 is CASARDRVDEQFF. This chain links TRBV5-1 with TRBJ2-1; 7 bases map to TRBD1. The CDR3 extends 3 residues past the end of the read, so its final part is completed from the germline J gene. The V segment lost 7 bases and the J segment 8 bases; nucleotides outside the gene matches: 9. The CDR3 consists of 13 residues. Germline V gene lookup returns CDR1 SGHRS and CDR2 YFSETQ.

This clone was recorded at least ten times. The read terminates 3 residues before the CDR3 end, so the remaining end is supplied by the germline J gene. The rearrangement links TRBV4-1 to TRBJ2-5, with 9 bases identical to TRBD1. The germline CDR1 and CDR2 sequences are MGHRA and YSYEKL. With V trimmed by 2 bases and J by 3 bases, 1 base remained unmatched. This CDR3 region has 14 residues. The sequenced CDR3 bases are TGCGCCAGCAGCCAAAGGGACAGGGAAGAGACC. Translated, it gives CASSQRDREET. The whole CDR3 sequence reads CASSQRDREETQYF.

This clone was detected many times. CDR3 DNA, as far as it was read: TGCAGTGCCCCCCCAGGGCTAGCGGGAGGTTCCACAAGCACAGATACG. It yields the protein CSAPPGLAGGSTSTDT. The whole CDR3 region reads CSAPPGLAGGSTSTDTQYF. V gene TRBV20-1 combines with J gene TRBJ2-3; 11 nucleotides match TRBD2. Coverage ceases 3 residues before the CDR3 finishes, and the germline J gene fills in the end. The V gene end was trimmed by 6 bases and the J gene end by 0 bases; junction bases not matched to a gene: 17. Germline CDR1 and CDR2: DFQATT and SNEGSKA (reference sequence). This CDR3 comprises 19 residues.

This clone showed up many times. The CDR3 is cut off 3 residues early in the read; its end comes from the germline J gene. The J gene is TRBJ1-2, the V gene TRBV7-9, with D perhaps TRBD1 (6 bases). The CDR3 runs to 15 residues. Trimming took off 1 base at V and 2 bases at J, with 11 bases between the two ends. CDR1 and CDR2 from the germline V gene are SEHNR and FQNEAQ (reference sequence). CDR3 protein: CASSLEAGANYGYTF. CDR3 bases read: TGTGCCAGCAGCTTAGAAGCAGGGGCCAACTATGGC.

This clone was seen repeatedly, ten times or more. With the read ending 3 residues before the CDR3 end, the germline J gene is used to fill in that end. V is TRBV2 and J is TRBJ2-2, with 8 bases lining up with TRBD2. Germline V lookup: CDR1 SNHLY, CDR2 FYNNEI. The CDR3 contains 16 residues. V was clipped by 8 bases and J by 5 bases; unmatched bases: 13. The part of the CDR3 DNA that was read is TGTGCCAGCCAGACTAGCGCCCTGGGGGGAACCGGGGAG. This gives the protein CASQTSALGGTGE. Given in full, the CDR3 is CASQTSALGGTGELFF.

With respect to this clone: With the read ending 3 residues before the CDR3 end, the germline J gene is used to fill in that end. The V gene is TRBV5-1, the J gene TRBJ2-5, with 7 bases lining up with TRBD2. The CDR3 runs 16 residues. After removal of 0 bases from V and 1 base from J, the junction contained 6 bases not matched to a gene. Germline assignment: CDR1 SGHRS and CDR2 YFSETQ. CDR3 DNA, as far as it was read: TGCGCCAGCAGCTTGGAAGCTAGCGGCGCCCAAGAGACC. Translated, it gives CASSLEASGAQET. The full CDR3 protein reads CASSLEASGAQETQYF.

This clone was seen repeatedly, ten times or more. From the germline J gene comes the end of the CDR3, since the read stops 3 residues before it. The chain joins TRBV5-1 to TRBJ2-5; 9 nucleotides agree with TRBD1. Per the germline V gene, CDR1 is SGHRS and CDR2 is YFSETQ. This CDR3 spans 13 amino acids. V was clipped by 4 bases and J by 6 bases; unmatched bases: 4. The sequenced part of the CDR3 DNA is TGCGCCAGCAGCCCAGGGACAGGGAAGACC. The encoded protein is CASSPGTGKT. In full, the CDR3 is CASSPGTGKTQYF.

This clone has a handful of counts. The missing CDR3 end, 3 residues past where the read stops, is filled in from the germline J gene. The J gene is TRBJ2-3, the V gene TRBV7-2, with 7 bases identical to TRBD2. Germline V gene sequence: CDR1 SGHTA, CDR2 FQGNSA. V lost 5 bases, J lost 5 bases, and 10 bases stayed unmatched. The CDR3 runs to 15 residues. This CDR3 reads CASSPGLTGGDTQYF. The sequenced CDR3 bases are TGTGCCAGCAGCCCGGGACTAACAGGCGGAGATACG.